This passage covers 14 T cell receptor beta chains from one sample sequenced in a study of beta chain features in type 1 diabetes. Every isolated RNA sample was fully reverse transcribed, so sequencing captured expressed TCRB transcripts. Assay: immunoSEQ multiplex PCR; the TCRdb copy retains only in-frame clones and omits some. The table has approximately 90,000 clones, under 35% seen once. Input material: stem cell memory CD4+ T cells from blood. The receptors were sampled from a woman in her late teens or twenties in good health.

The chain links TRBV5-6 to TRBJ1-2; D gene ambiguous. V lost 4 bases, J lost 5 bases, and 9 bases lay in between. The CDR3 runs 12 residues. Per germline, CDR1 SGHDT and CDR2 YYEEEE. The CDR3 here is CASSRRSYGYTF. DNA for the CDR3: TGTGCCAGCAGCCGCCGGAGTTATGGCTACACCTTC.

The chain's CDR3 is CASSQEAYEQYF. The CDR3 bases are TGTGCCAGCAGTCAGGAGGCCTACGAGCAGTACTTC. This chain uses TRBV2 with TRBJ2-7; possibly TRBD2 for D (5 bases). Per germline, CDR1 SNHLY and CDR2 FYNNEI. The CDR3 loop spans 12 amino acids. V lost 5 bases and J 2 bases, leaving 7 bases between the germline ends.

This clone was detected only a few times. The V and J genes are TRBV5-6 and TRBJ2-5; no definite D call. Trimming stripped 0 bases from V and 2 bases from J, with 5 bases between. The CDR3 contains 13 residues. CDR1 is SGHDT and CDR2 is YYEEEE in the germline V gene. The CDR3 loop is CASSLDSQETQYF. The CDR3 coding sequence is TGTGCCAGCAGCTTGGACTCACAAGAGACCCAGTACTTC.

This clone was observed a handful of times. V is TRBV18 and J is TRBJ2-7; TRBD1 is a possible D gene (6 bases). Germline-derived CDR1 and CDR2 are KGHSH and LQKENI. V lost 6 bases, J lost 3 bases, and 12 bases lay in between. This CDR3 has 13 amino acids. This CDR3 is CASSTLGGYEQYF. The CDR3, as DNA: TGTGCCAGCTCTACGTTAGGGGGCTACGAGCAGTACTTC. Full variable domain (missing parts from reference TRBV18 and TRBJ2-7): NAGVMQNPRHLVRRRGQEARLRCSPMKGHSHVYWYRQLPEEGLKFMVYLQKENIIDESGMPKERFSAEFPKEGPSILRIQQVVRGDSAAYFCASSTLGGYEQYFGPGTRLTVT.

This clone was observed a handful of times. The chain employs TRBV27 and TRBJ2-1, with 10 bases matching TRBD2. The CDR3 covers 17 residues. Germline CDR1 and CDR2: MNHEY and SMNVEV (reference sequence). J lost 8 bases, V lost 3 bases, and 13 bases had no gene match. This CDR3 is CASSFDPSGRASYEQFF. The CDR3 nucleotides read TGTGCCAGCAGTTTCGATCCCAGCGGGAGGGCCTCTTATGAGCAGTTCTTC.

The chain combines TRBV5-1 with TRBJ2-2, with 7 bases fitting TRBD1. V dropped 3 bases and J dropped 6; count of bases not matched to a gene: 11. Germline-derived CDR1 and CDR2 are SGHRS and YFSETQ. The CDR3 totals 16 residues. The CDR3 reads CASSSSTGSTAGELFF. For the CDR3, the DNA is TGCGCCAGCAGCTCCTCGACAGGGTCTACCGCCGGGGAGCTGTTTTTT.

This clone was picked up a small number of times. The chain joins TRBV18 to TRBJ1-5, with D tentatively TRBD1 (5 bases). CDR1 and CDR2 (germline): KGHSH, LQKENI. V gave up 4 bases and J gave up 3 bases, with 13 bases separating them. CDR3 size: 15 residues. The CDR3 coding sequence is TGTGCCAGCTCACTCTCCCAGGGTAACAATCAGCCCCAGCATTTT. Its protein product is CASSLSQGNNQPQHF.

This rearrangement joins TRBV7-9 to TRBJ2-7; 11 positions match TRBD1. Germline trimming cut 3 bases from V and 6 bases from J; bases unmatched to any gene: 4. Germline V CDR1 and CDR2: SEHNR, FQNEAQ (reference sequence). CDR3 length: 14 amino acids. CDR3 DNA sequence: TGTGCCAGCAGCTTTGGGACAGGGGGTCGCGAGCAGTACTTC. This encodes CASSFGTGGREQYF.

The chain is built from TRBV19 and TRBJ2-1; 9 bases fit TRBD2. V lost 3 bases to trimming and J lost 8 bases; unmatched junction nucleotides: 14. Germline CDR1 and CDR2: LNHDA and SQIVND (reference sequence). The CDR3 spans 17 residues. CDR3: CASSMFPGSGRSHEQFF. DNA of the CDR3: TGTGCCAGTAGTATGTTCCCAGGGAGCGGGAGGTCCCATGAGCAGTTCTTC.

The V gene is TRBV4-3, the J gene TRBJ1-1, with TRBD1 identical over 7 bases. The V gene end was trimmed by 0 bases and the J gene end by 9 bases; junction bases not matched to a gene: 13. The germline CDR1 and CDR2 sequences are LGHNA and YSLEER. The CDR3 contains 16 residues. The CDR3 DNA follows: TGCGCCAGCAGCCAAGATCCCTCCGAGAGGGGGCTCCAAGCTTTCTTT. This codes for CASSQDPSERGLQAFF.

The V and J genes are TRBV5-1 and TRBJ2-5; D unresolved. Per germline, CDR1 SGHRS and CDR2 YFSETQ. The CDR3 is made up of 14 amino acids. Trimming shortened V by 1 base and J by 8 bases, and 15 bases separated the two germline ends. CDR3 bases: TGCGCCAGCAGCTTGAGACAACCAAGAGATACCCAGTACTTC. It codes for CASSLRQPRDTQYF.

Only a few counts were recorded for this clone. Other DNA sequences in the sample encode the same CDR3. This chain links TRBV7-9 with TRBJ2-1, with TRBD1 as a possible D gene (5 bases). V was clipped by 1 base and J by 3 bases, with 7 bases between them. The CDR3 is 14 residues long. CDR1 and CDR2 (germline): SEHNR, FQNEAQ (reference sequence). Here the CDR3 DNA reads TGTGCCAGCAGCTTAGGGCAGGGCTACAATGAGCAGTTCTTC. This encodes CASSLGQGYNEQFF.

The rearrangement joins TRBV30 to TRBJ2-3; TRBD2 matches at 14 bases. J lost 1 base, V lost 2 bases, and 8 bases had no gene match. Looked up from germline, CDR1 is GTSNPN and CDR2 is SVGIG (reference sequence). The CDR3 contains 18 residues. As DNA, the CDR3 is TGTGCCTGGAGTACCGGGACTAGCGGGAGAATCGGCACAGATACGCAGTATTTT. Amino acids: CAWSTGTSGRIGTDTQYF.

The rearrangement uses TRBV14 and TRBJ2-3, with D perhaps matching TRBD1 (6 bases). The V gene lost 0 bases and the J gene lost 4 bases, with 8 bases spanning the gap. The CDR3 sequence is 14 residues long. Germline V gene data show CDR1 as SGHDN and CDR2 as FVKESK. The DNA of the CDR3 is TGTGCCAGCAGCCAAGATTGGGGGCCAGATACGCAGTATTTT. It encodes CASSQDWGPDTQYF.